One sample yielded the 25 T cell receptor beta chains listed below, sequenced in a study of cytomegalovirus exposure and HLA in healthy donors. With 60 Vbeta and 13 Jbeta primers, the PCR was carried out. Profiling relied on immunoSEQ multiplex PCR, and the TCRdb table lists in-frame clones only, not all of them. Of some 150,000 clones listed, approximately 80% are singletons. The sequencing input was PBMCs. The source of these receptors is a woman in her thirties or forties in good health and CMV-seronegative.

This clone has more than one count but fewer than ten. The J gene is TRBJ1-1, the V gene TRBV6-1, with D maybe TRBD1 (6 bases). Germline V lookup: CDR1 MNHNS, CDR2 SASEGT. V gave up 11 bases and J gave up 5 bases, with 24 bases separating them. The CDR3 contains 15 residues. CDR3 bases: TGTGCCGGGACCAGCGGGGGGGGCGGGTGGACTGAAGCTTTCTTT. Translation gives CAGTSGGGGWTEAFF.

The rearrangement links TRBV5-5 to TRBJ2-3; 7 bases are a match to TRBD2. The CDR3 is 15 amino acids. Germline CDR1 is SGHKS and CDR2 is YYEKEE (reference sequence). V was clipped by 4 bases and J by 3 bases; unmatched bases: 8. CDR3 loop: CASSPPSGYTDTQYF. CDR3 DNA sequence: TGTGCCAGCAGCCCCCCTAGCGGATATACAGATACGCAGTATTTT. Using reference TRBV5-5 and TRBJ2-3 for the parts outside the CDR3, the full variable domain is DAGVTQSPTHLIKTRGQQVTLRCSPISGHKSVSWYQQVLGQGPQFIFQYYEKEERGRGNFPDRFSARQFPNYSSELNVNALLLGDSALYLCASSPPSGYTDTQYFGPGTRLTVL.

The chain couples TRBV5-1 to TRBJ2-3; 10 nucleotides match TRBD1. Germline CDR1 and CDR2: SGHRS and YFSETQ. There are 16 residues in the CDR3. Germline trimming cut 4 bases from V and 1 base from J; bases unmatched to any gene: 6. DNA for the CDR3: TGCGCCAGCAGCCGGGACGGGACAGGGGGCACAGATACGCAGTATTTT. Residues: CASSRDGTGGTDTQYF.

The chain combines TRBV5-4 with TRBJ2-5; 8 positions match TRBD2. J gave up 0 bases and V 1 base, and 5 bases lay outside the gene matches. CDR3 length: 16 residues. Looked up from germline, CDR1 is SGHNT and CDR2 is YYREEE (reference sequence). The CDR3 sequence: CASSLLGSGDQETQYF. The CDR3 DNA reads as TGTGCCAGCAGCTTGCTTGGTAGCGGGGACCAAGAGACCCAGTACTTC.

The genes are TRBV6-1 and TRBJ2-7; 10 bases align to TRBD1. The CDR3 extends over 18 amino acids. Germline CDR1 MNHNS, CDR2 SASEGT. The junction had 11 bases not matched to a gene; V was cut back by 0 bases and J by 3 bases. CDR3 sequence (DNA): TGTGCCAGCAGTGAAGCGCCTTGGGGGACAGGGGATTTCTACGAGCAGTACTTC. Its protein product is CASSEAPWGTGDFYEQYF.

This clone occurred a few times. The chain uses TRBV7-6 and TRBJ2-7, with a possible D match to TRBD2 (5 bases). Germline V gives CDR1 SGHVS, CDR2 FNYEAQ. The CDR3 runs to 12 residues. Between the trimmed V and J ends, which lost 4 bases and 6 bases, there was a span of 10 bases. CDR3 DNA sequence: TGTGCCAGCAGCTCCGTTCGGGGCGAGCAGTACTTC. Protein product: CASSSVRGEQYF.

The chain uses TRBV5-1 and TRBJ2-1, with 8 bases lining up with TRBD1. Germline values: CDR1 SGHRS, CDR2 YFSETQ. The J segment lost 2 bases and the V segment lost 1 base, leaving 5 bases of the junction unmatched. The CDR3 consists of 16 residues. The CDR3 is CASSLTQGAAYNEQFF. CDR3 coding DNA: TGCGCCAGCAGCTTGACTCAGGGGGCTGCCTACAATGAGCAGTTCTTC.

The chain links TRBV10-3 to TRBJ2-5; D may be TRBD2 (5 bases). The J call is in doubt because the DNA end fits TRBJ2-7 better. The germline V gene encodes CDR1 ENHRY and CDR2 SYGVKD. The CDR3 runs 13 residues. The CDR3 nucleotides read TGTGCCACCAACGGGATTGGGTTGGCCGAGCAGTACTTC. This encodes CATNGIGLAEQYF.

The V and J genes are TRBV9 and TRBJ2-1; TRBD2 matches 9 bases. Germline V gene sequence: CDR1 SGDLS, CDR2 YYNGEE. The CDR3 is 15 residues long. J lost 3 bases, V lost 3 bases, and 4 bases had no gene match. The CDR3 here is CASSGQRGDYNEQFF. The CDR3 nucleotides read TGTGCCAGCAGCGGACAGCGGGGGGACTACAATGAGCAGTTCTTC. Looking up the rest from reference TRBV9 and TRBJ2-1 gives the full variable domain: DSGVTQTPKHLITATGQRVTLRCSPRSGDLSVYWYQQSLDQGLQFLIQYYNGEERAKGNILERFSAQQFPDLHSELNLSSLELGDSALYFCASSGQRGDYNEQFFGPGTRLTVL.

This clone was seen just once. The CDR3 sequence is CASSESGAKNIQYF. CDR3 bases: TGTGCCAGCAGTGAGTCGGGAGCCAAAAACATTCAGTACTTC. The chain carries TRBV6-1 and TRBJ2-4; D call uncertain. The CDR3 contains 14 residues. V was clipped by 3 bases and J by 0 bases, with 6 bases between them. CDR1 is MNHNS, CDR2 SASEGT, per germline.

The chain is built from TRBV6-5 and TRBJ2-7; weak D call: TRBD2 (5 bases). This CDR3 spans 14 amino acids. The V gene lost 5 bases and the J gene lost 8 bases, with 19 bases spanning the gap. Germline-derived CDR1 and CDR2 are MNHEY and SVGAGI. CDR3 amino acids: CASSRRTNGLQQYF. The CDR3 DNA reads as TGTGCCAGCAGTCGCCGGACGAACGGACTTCAGCAGTACTTC.

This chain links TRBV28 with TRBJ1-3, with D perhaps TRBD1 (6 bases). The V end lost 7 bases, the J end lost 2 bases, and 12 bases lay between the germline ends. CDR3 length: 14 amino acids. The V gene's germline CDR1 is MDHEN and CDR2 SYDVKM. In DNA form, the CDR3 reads TGTGCCAGCAATACACAGGGAGCTGGAAACACCATATATTTT. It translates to CASNTQGAGNTIYF.

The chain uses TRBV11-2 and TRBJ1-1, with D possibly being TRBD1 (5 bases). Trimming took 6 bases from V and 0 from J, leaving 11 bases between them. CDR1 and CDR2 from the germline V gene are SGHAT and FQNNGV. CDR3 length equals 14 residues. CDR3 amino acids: CASRNLRVNTEAFF. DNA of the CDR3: TGTGCCAGCAGGAACCTCAGGGTGAACACTGAAGCTTTCTTT.

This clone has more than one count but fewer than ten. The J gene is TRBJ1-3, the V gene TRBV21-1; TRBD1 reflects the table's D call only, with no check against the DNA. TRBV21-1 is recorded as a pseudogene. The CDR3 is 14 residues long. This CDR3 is CASSKQGAGNTIYF. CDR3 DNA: TGTGCCAGCAGCAAACAGGGGGCTGGAAACACCATATATTTT.

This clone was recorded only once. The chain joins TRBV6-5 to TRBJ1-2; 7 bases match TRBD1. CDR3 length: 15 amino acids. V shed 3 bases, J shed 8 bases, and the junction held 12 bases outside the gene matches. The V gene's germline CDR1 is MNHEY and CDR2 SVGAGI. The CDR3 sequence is CASSYYATGTEGYTF. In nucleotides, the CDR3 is TGTGCCAGCAGTTATTACGCTACCGGGACAGAGGGCTACACCTTC.

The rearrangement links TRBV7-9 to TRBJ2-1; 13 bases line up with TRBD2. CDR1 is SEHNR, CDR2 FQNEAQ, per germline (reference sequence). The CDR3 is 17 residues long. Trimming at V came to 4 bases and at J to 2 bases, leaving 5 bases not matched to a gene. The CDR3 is CASSSSTSGRAYNEQFF. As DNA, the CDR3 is TGTGCCAGCAGCTCCTCCACTAGCGGGAGGGCCTACAATGAGCAGTTCTTC.

In DNA form, the CDR3 reads TGTGCCAGCAACCCATACGGGACAGGGTTGGCCCTCAATGAGCAGTTCTTC. This encodes CASNPYGTGLALNEQFF. The chain has TRBV27 and TRBJ2-1, with 9 nucleotides matching TRBD1. CDR1 MNHEY and CDR2 SMNVEV come from the germline V gene (reference sequence). The CDR3 extends over 17 amino acids. J gave up 6 bases and V 7 bases, and 16 bases lay outside the gene matches.

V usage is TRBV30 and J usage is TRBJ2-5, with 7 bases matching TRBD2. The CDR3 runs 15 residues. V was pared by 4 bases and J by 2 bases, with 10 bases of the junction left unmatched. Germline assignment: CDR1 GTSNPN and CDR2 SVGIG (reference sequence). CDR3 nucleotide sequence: TGTGCCTGGACAAGTGGTGGCGGGGGTCAAGAGACCCAGTACTTC. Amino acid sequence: CAWTSGGGGQETQYF.

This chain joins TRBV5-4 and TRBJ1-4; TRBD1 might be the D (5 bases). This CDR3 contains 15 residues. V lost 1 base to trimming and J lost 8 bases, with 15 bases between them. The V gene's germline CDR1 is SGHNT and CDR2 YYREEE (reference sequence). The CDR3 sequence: CASSLMVGRGEKLFF. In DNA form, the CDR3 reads TGTGCCAGCAGCTTGATGGTCGGGAGGGGCGAAAAACTGTTTTTT.

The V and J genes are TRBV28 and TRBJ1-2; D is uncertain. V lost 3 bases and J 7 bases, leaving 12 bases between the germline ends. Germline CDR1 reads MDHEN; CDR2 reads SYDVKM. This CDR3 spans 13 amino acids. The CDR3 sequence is CASSFRQAGGYTF. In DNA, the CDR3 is TGTGCCAGCAGTTTTCGCCAAGCCGGTGGCTACACCTTC.

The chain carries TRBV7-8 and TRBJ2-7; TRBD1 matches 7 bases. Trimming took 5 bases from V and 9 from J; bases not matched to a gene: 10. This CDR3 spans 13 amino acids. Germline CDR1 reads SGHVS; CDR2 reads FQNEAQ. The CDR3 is CASSPRDSLGQYF. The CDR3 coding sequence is TGTGCCAGCAGCCCCAGGGACAGCTTGGGGCAGTACTTC.

This CDR3 reads CASRRQGLNTEAFF. CDR3 coding DNA: TGTGCCAGCAGACGACAGGGGTTGAACACTGAAGCTTTCTTT. This chain connects TRBV6-4 to TRBJ1-1, with TRBD1 identical over 8 bases. Per germline, CDR1 MRHNA and CDR2 SNTAGT. V dropped 6 bases and J dropped 0; count of bases not matched to a gene: 3. The CDR3 is 14 amino acids.

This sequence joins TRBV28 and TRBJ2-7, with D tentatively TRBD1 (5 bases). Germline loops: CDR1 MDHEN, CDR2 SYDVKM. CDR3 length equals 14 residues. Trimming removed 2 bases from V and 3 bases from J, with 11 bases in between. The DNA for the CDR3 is TGTGCCAGCAGTTTAAGGGGCAGGGACTACGAGCAGTACTTC. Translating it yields CASSLRGRDYEQYF.

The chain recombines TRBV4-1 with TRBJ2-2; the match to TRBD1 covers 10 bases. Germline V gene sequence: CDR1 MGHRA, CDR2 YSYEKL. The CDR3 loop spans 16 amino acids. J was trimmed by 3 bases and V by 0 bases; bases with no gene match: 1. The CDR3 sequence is CASSQDGQGDTGELFF. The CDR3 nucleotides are TGCGCCAGCAGCCAAGACGGACAGGGGGACACCGGGGAGCTGTTTTTT.

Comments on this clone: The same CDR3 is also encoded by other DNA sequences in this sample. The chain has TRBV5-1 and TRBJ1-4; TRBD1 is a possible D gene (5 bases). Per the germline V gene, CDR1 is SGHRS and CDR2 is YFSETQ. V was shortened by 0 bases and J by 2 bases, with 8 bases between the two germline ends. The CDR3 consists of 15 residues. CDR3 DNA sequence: TGCGCCAGCAGCTTGGATGGGGCCACTAATGAAAAACTGTTTTTT. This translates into CASSLDGATNEKLFF.